Each of the 19 T cell receptor beta chains below was sequenced from the same sample in a study of blood T cell repertoires in COVID-19. TCRdb's copy holds only in-frame clones and misses some; the assay was immunoSEQ multiplex PCR. The sample consists of around 130,000 clones, around four fifths of them appearing once. The sample comprised peripheral blood. The receptors were gathered from an older man with acute or convalescent COVID-19.

This clone was picked up one time. J is TRBJ1-1 and V is TRBV11-2; D is possibly TRBD1 (5 bases). The CDR3 runs 14 residues. The ends were cut back, 4 bases at V and 4 bases at J, with 13 bases in the middle. From germline, CDR1 is SGHAT and CDR2 FQNNGV. The CDR3 DNA follows: TGTGCCAGCAGCTCAATAAGGGGTTCCACTGAAGCTTTCTTT. Amino acids: CASSSIRGSTEAFF.

The gene calls are TRBV20-1 and TRBJ2-3, with D possibly TRBD1 on 6 matching bases. Between the trimmed V and J ends, which lost 3 bases and 0 bases, there was a span of 16 bases. CDR3 length equals 16 residues. CDR1 and CDR2 (germline): DFQATT, SNEGSKA (reference sequence). The CDR3 here is CSASPPGHDSTDTQYF. As DNA, the CDR3 is TGCAGTGCTAGTCCCCCGGGACACGATAGCACAGATACGCAGTATTTT.

The genes are TRBV14 and TRBJ1-1, with 7 positions matching TRBD1. Germline V gene data show CDR1 as SGHDN and CDR2 as FVKESK. The CDR3 is 15 residues long. The V gene end was trimmed by 5 bases and the J gene end by 2 bases; junction bases not matched to a gene: 8. In DNA, the CDR3 is TGTGCCAGCAGCGAATTGGGACAGACAAACACTGAAGCTTTCTTT. Residues: CASSELGQTNTEAFF.

This sequence joins TRBV7-3 and TRBJ2-2, with TRBD1 identical over 8 bases. This CDR3 comprises 14 residues. The J segment lost 4 bases and the V segment lost 6 bases, leaving 4 bases of the junction unmatched. Per the germline V gene, CDR1 is SGHTA and CDR2 is FQGTGA. The CDR3 sequence is CASRLTGGTGELFF. The CDR3 bases are TGTGCCAGCAGACTCACAGGGGGCACCGGGGAGCTGTTTTTT.

The chain joins TRBV7-8 to TRBJ1-2; TRBD1 is a possible D gene (6 bases). The CDR3 runs 14 residues. CDR1 and CDR2 (germline): SGHVS, FQNEAQ. Deletions cut 5 bases from V and 0 bases from J, with 10 bases between. CDR3 nucleotide sequence: TGTGCCAGCAGCCGGACAGTAGCTAACTATGGCTACACCTTC. Translating it yields CASSRTVANYGYTF.

The chain combines TRBV7-9 with TRBJ2-1; 8 bases fit TRBD2. The CDR3 consists of 17 residues. The junction had 17 bases not matched to a gene; V was cut back by 1 base and J by 12 bases. Germline CDR1 is SEHNR and CDR2 is FQNEAQ (reference sequence). The DNA for the CDR3 is TGTGCCAGCAGCTTAGAATTAAGCGGGGGAGCCCAGGTGGGGCAGTTCTTC. It translates to CASSLELSGGAQVGQFF.

The rearrangement uses TRBV5-1 and TRBJ2-3, with a possible D match to TRBD1 (6 bases). V was shortened by 4 bases and J by 2 bases, with 11 bases between the two germline ends. The CDR3 covers 14 residues. Per the germline V gene, CDR1 is SGHRS and CDR2 is YFSETQ. Here the CDR3 DNA reads TGCGCCAGCAGCGAAGGACAGAACACAGATACGCAGTATTTT. Protein: CASSEGQNTDTQYF.

Regarding this clone: This likely reflects a read error, since a far larger clone is one base away. This sequence joins TRBV6-2 or TRBV6-3 and TRBJ2-5; a weak D match, TRBD1 (6 bases). CDR1 MNHEY and CDR2 SVGEGT come from the germline V gene. CDR3 length: 11 residues. Trimming pared 6 bases from V and 4 bases from J, leaving 6 bases between. CDR3 sequence (DNA): TGTGCCAGCAGCAGGGGAGAGACCCAGTACTTC. Its translation is CASSRGETQYF.

The chain combines TRBV20-1 with TRBJ2-5, with 7 bases that match TRBD2. Germline values: CDR1 DFQATT, CDR2 SNEGSKA (reference sequence). The length of the CDR3 is 16 residues. Unmatched junction bases numbered 10, after V lost 3 bases and J lost 0 bases. This chain's CDR3 is CSASAGVSAYQETQYF. CDR3 nucleotide sequence: TGCAGTGCTAGTGCGGGGGTCTCCGCGTACCAAGAGACCCAGTACTTC.

CDR3 in amino acids: CASSLDLRYRLFF. The CDR3 DNA reads TGTGCCAGCAGCTTAGATCTCAGGTACAGGCTGTTCTTC. The chain couples TRBV11-2 to TRBJ2-1; the D gene is possibly TRBD1 (5 bases). Germline loops: CDR1 SGHAT, CDR2 FQNNGV. Trimming removed 0 bases from V and 15 bases from J, with 15 bases in between. This CDR3 has 13 amino acids.

The J gene is TRBJ2-1, the V gene TRBV5-1; unclear D gene. Germline V gene sequence: CDR1 SGHRS, CDR2 YFSETQ. V lost 0 bases and J 5 bases, leaving 9 bases between the germline ends. This CDR3 is built from 14 residues. The CDR3 DNA sequence: TGCGCCAGCAGCTTGGGATCCCAGAACAATGAGCAGTTCTTC. This encodes CASSLGSQNNEQFF. Full variable domain (outside the CDR3, taken from reference TRBV5-1 and TRBJ2-1): KAGVTQTPRYLIKTRGQQVTLSCSPISGHRSVSWYQQTPGQGLQFLFEYFSETQRNKGNFPGRFSGRQFSNSRSEMNVSTLELGDSALYLCASSLGSQNNEQFFGPGTRLTVL.

J is TRBJ1-2 and V is TRBV6-5; possible D gene TRBD1, 6 bases. The germline gives CDR1 MNHEY, CDR2 SVGAGI. The CDR3 loop spans 14 amino acids. The V end was cut by 4 bases, the J end by 6 bases, with 15 bases between. For the CDR3, the DNA is TGTGCCAGCAGTTCTTCTGACAGGATCAATGGCTACACCTTC. Amino acid sequence: CASSSSDRINGYTF.

In this sample, this clone turned up many times. The chain has TRBV10-3 and TRBJ1-1, with D hard to call. Germline V gene lookup returns CDR1 ENHRY and CDR2 SYGVKD. This CDR3 region has 15 residues. V lost 6 bases to trimming and J lost 1 base, with 15 bases between them. The DNA for the CDR3 is TGTGCCATCAGAAACTACGTGGCGGAGAACACTGAAGCTTTCTTT. This translates into CAIRNYVAENTEAFF.

The V call is TRBV28, the J call TRBJ2-3; no definite D call. The V gene's germline CDR1 is MDHEN and CDR2 SYDVKM. The CDR3 spans 11 residues. Trimming left V 7 bases short and J 6 bases short, with 8 bases between. This CDR3 is CASTSEDTQYF. Here the CDR3 DNA reads TGTGCCAGCACCTCCGAGGATACGCAGTATTTT. Using reference TRBV28 and TRBJ2-3 for the parts outside the CDR3, the full variable domain is DVKVTQSSRYLVKRTGEKVFLECVQDMDHENMFWYRQDPGLGLRLIYFSYDVKMKEKGDIPEGYSVSREKKERFSLILESASTNQTSMYLCASTSEDTQYFGPGTRLTVL.

This sequence joins TRBV14 and TRBJ1-2; the match to TRBD1 covers 9 bases. V was pared by 4 bases and J by 6 bases, with 3 bases of the junction left unmatched. CDR1 SGHDN and CDR2 FVKESK come from the germline V gene. The CDR3 runs 13 residues. The CDR3 bases are TGTGCCAGCAGCCCCAGACAGGGGGATGGCTACACCTTC. It yields the protein CASSPRQGDGYTF.

Written as DNA, the CDR3 is TGTGCCAGTAGCACAGGGGGCGCTGGGGCCAACGTCCTGACTTTC. Translating it yields CASSTGGAGANVLTF. The rearrangement joins TRBV19 to TRBJ2-6, with 9 bases identical to TRBD1. The CDR3 extends over 15 amino acids. Trimming cost V 6 bases and J 2 bases; bases outside gene matches: 2. From germline, CDR1 is LNHDA and CDR2 SQIVND (reference sequence).

J is TRBJ2-1 and V is TRBV20-1; D gene uncertain. The CDR3 spans 16 residues. Trimming took 3 bases from V and 0 from J, leaving 15 bases between them. Per germline, CDR1 DFQATT and CDR2 SNEGSKA (reference sequence). The CDR3 nucleotides are TGCAGTGCTAGTGGTTTTCCGTTCGGCTCCTACAATGAGCAGTTCTTC. Protein product: CSASGFPFGSYNEQFF.

V gene TRBV7-6 combines with J gene TRBJ2-6, with no clear D. V shed 5 bases and J shed 1 base, with 9 bases lying between them. The CDR3 runs to 15 residues. Germline-derived CDR1 and CDR2 are SGHVS and FNYEAQ. This CDR3 is CASSPGSSGANVLTF. The CDR3 bases are TGTGCCAGCAGCCCCGGGTCGTCTGGGGCCAACGTCCTGACTTTC.

The J gene is TRBJ1-6, the V gene TRBV13; no firm D call. Trimming stripped 2 bases from V and 7 bases from J, with 9 bases between. Germline V gene sequence: CDR1 PRHDT, CDR2 FYEKMQ (reference sequence). The length of the CDR3 is 14 residues. The CDR3 bases are TGTGCCAGCAGCTTAATACTGAACAATTCACCCCTCCACTTT. This codes for CASSLILNNSPLHF.